This paragraph reports one T cell receptor beta chain. Its antigen is currently not known. The input lacks base qualities; no much larger clone sits a single base away. The data stem from a study of cytomegalovirus exposure and HLA in healthy donors (dated by TCRdb to 2015 to 2018). Notes on the research overall: According to a later analysis, the 120 validation repertoires were produced on the same platform as the approximately 600 repertoires of the first cohort. To predict cytomegalovirus infection status, the study brought together high-throughput TCR immunosequencing, statistical association of individual TCRs with disease status, and machine learning. The study was designed to test whether signatures of past pathogen exposure could be identified by cataloging public T cell receptors. In addition to the first cohort of 650 to 750 subjects, a separate validation cohort of 130 or so different subjects was used. Study-wide findings and limitations: In both the original and validation cohorts, the classifier was reported to diagnose cytomegalovirus status with high specificity and sensitivity. According to the authors, the approach could potentially be generalized to other disease states and immunological phenotypes. Subsequent analysis determined that TCRs grouped into clusters in the first cohort also showed a tendency toward co-occurrence across the roughly 120 validation repertoires, and 85% to 95% of cluster scores exceeded 0. A few of the identified cytomegalovirus-associated TCR beta chains were confirmed in vitro to be specific for cytomegalovirus antigens. While some public TCRs were present in many individuals, most TCR sequences turned up only very rarely across donors. In the study, 164 TCR beta chains were listed as associated with cytomegalovirus. All 120 or so repertoires were used to score co-occurrence in the validation cohort in a later analysis, because that analysis had no HLA typing for the cohort.

The donors belonged to the validation cohort of around 130 subjects, which was separate from the roughly 670-subject first cohort. Libraries were made using the immunoSEQ multiplex PCR assay. The paper's data handling went like this. To diagnose cytomegalovirus status from the catalog of TCR beta chain sequences, a statistical classification framework was built. TCRdb limited this immuneACCESS table to in-frame rearrangements with V and J called. A share of clones is missing; checked studies link under half to unresolved V genes, and the rest is unexplained. Clone size and V and J calls were adopted from that table, with D and trimming inferred from the DNA. The sample profile shows 150,000 to 200,000 clones; more than 75% of them were found once. The top ten clonotypes cover approximately 1.5% of the sample. Input material: PBMCs. This TCR was sampled from a woman aged 18-29 years in good health and CMV-seronegative.

The CDR3 amino acid sequence is: CASRGDTQYF. The DNA is as follows: TGTGCCAGCCGGGGAGATACGCAGTATTTT. The chain is assembled from TRBV6-6 and TRBJ2-3, with TRBD2 tentatively as D gene (5 bases match). For CDR1 and CDR2, the germline V gene (reference sequence) lists MNHNY and SVGAGI. V drops 8 bases and J drops 5 bases, leaving 5 bases in between. The cysteine opens and the phenylalanine closes a CDR3 of 10 amino acids. Only the CDR3 DNA stays, 30 bases, in frame from base 1.